This T cell receptor beta chain derives from a study of blood T cell repertoires in COVID-19. Turning to the study itself: COVID-19 samples collected from the United States, Italy and Spain covered acute and convalescent phases.

This CDR3 contains 14 residues. V dropped 5 bases and J dropped 4; count of bases not matched to a gene: 6. Germline CDR1 MNHEY, CDR2 SVGEGT. TCRdb's table, derived via immunoSEQ multiplex PCR, lists solely in-frame clones and lacks some. Among around 80,000 clones listed, approximately 80% were seen once. The receptor was derived from a man older than 75 with acute or convalescent COVID-19. The sequenced sample consisted of peripheral blood. The V call is TRBV6-2 or TRBV6-3, the J call TRBJ2-3; 7 nucleotides match TRBD2. The CDR3 spells CASSASGASDTQYF. The CDR3, as DNA: TGTGCCAGCAGTGCAAGCGGGGCCTCAGATACGCAGTATTTT.